Listed here are 28 T cell receptor beta chains from one sample, sequenced in a study of T cell repertoires in cytomegalovirus infection. TCRdb itself ran the reads through MiXCR, one entry per CDR3 protein. The table shows under 850,000 distinct CDR3 sequences, with roughly 36% occurring only once. The sequenced material came from PBMCs. These receptors were taken from a human donor in good health (CMV status not recorded). Some clones in this sample may be carry-over from other donors' samples.

V gene TRBV15 combines with J gene TRBJ2-1; D gene uncertain. Trimming took off 4 bases at V and 7 bases at J, with 11 bases between the two ends. This CDR3 is built from 13 residues. Germline V CDR1 and CDR2: LNHNV, YYDKDF (reference sequence). CDR3 DNA sequence: TGTGCCACCAGCACAAGGGCTGCAAATGAGCAGTTCTTC. This sequence encodes CATSTRAANEQFF.

The V and J genes are TRBV27 and TRBJ2-2, with 7 bases aligning to TRBD2. This CDR3 has 13 amino acids. Per the germline V gene, CDR1 is MNHEY and CDR2 is SMNVEV (reference sequence). V trimming: 5 bases; J trimming: 6 bases; junction bases outside the gene matches: 3. The CDR3 region has the DNA TGTGCCAGCAGTCCCGGACTAGCCGGGGAGCTGTTTTTT. Its translation: CASSPGLAGELFF.

V gene TRBV7-9 combines with J gene TRBJ2-1; 13 nucleotides match TRBD2. Germline CDR1 SEHNR, CDR2 FQNEAQ (reference sequence). This CDR3 region has 17 residues. The ends lost 1 base at V and 1 base at J; junction bases unmatched: 1. The CDR3 spells CASSLGTSGSSYNEQFF. CDR3 nucleotide sequence: TGTGCCAGCAGCTTAGGGACTAGCGGGAGTTCCTACAATGAGCAGTTCTTC.

The chain carries TRBV24-1 and TRBJ2-3; 9 bases line up with TRBD1. The ends lost 11 bases at V and 4 bases at J; junction bases unmatched: 6. This CDR3 region has 13 residues. CDR1 and CDR2 from the germline V gene are KGHDR and SFDVKD. The CDR3 reads CAIGTGMADTQYF. CDR3 nucleotide sequence: TGTGCCATCGGGACAGGGATGGCAGATACGCAGTATTTT.

The chain combines TRBV27 with TRBJ2-2, with 8 bases fitting TRBD1. The germline CDR1 and CDR2 sequences are MNHEY and SMNVEV (reference sequence). The CDR3 totals 16 residues. J lost 5 bases, V lost 4 bases, and 9 bases had no gene match. The CDR3 DNA sequence: TGTGCCAGCAGTTCACGGACAGGGTCTAATACCGGGGAGCTGTTTTTT. This translates into CASSSRTGSNTGELFF.

This clonotype has a handful of counts. The chain is built from TRBV27 and TRBJ2-7, with D perhaps assigned TRBD1 or TRBD2 (5 bases each). CDR1 MNHEY and CDR2 SMNVEV come from the germline V gene (reference sequence). The V end was cut by 8 bases, the J end by 2 bases, with 10 bases between. CDR3 length: 12 amino acids. CDR3 in DNA: TGTGCCAGCGGGGGTCCCACCTACGAGCAGTACTTC. Translation gives CASGGPTYEQYF.

The genes are TRBV9 and TRBJ2-7; the D gene is possibly TRBD2 (5 bases). With 0 bases removed from V and 2 bases from J, the gap between germline ends came to 9 bases. The CDR3 runs 14 residues. The germline V gene encodes CDR1 SGDLS and CDR2 YYNGEE. CDR3 DNA sequence: TGTGCCAGCAGCGTAGCGGGGTTTCCCTACGAGCAGTACTTC. Encoded protein: CASSVAGFPYEQYF.

This clonotype occurred many times. The chain uses TRBV7-2 and TRBJ2-7; D remains unclear. Germline V gives CDR1 SGHTA, CDR2 FQGNSA. V was shortened by 5 bases and J by 8 bases, with 10 bases between the two germline ends. CDR3 length: 11 residues. The CDR3 DNA follows: TGTGCCAGCAGCGCCGACACCAAGCAGTACTTC. Translating gives CASSADTKQYF.

The genes are TRBV19 and TRBJ2-7; D is possibly TRBD1 or TRBD2 (7 bases each). From germline, CDR1 is LNHDA and CDR2 SQIVND (reference sequence). V lost 5 bases to trimming and J lost 1 base, with 12 bases between them. The CDR3 consists of 14 residues. The CDR3 nucleotides read TGTGCCAGTAGTGAGCGGGGACAGTCCTACGAGCAGTACTTC. It translates to CASSERGQSYEQYF.

Concerning this clonotype itself: Given a much more abundant clone one base away, this may be a read error. No conserved phenylalanine or tryptophan is present at the end of the CDR3, so a read error is the likely explanation. The CDR3 spells CASSPRTGGRETQYL. The CDR3 DNA reads TGTGCCAGCAGCCCCCGGACAGGGGGCAGGGAGACCCAGTACTTA. This sequence joins TRBV7-2 and TRBJ2-5; 11 nucleotides agree with TRBD1. From germline, CDR1 is SGHTA and CDR2 FQGNSA. V gave up 5 bases and J gave up 5 bases; unmatched junction bases: 7. The CDR3 runs to 15 residues.

This clonotype has just a few counts. This chain uses TRBV7-8 with TRBJ2-2; D not resolved. V shed 5 bases and J shed 7 bases, with 11 bases lying between them. Germline lookup yields CDR1 SGHVS and CDR2 FQNEAQ. This CDR3 comprises 13 residues. CDR3: CASSKLGFGELFF. The CDR3 DNA reads as TGTGCCAGCAGCAAACTGGGGTTCGGGGAGCTGTTTTTT.

This clonotype was observed a single time. The gene calls are TRBV27 and TRBJ1-4; 10 bases fit TRBD1. The CDR3 sequence is 17 residues long. With V trimmed by 5 bases and J by 1 base, 7 bases remained unmatched. Germline-derived CDR1 and CDR2 are MNHEY and SMNVEV (reference sequence). The CDR3 loop is CASSPRDRGLTNEKLFF. The CDR3 DNA follows: TGTGCCAGCAGTCCCAGGGACAGGGGCTTAACTAATGAAAAACTGTTTTTT.

The genes are TRBV20-1 and TRBJ1-2; D might be TRBD1 (5 bases). V gave up 0 bases and J gave up 0 bases, with 14 bases separating them. The CDR3 runs to 16 residues. Looked up from germline, CDR1 is DFQATT and CDR2 is SNEGSKA (reference sequence). The CDR3, as DNA: TGCAGTGCTAGAGATAGTGGGGACGGAGCTAACTATGGCTACACCTTC. It yields the protein CSARDSGDGANYGYTF.

The chain uses TRBV11-1 and TRBJ1-1; 7 nucleotides line up with TRBD1. V gave up 1 base and J gave up 6 bases; unmatched junction bases: 5. The CDR3 sequence is 14 residues long. Germline assignment: CDR1 SGHAT and CDR2 FQDESV (reference sequence). The CDR3 DNA follows: TGTGCCAGCAGCTTAGAGGGGGCGGTCGCTGAAGCTTTCTTT. Translating gives CASSLEGAVAEAFF.

In its sample, this clonotype was seen a few times. The V and J genes are TRBV12-3 or TRBV12-4 and TRBJ2-7, with D perhaps being TRBD1 or TRBD2 (6 bases each). The CDR3 length is 14 residues. Trimming removed 5 bases at V and 7 bases at J, with 18 bases between. CDR3 bases: TGTGCCAGCAGTGGGGGGCGGTATCCGTGGGAGCAGTACTTC. Encoded protein: CASSGGRYPWEQYF.

This clonotype was seen once. This chain uses TRBV12-5 with TRBJ2-2; D could derive from TRBD1 or TRBD2 (6 bases each). Looked up from germline, CDR1 is LGHNT and CDR2 is FRNRAP. The ends were cut back, 3 bases at V and 3 bases at J, with 14 bases in the middle. The CDR3 runs to 16 residues. CDR3 residues: CASGLRGVGDTGELFF. DNA of the CDR3: TGTGCTAGTGGTTTAAGGGGGGTAGGGGACACCGGGGAGCTGTTTTTT.

The rearrangement uses TRBV12-3 or TRBV12-4 and TRBJ1-6; D may be TRBD1 (5 bases). This CDR3 contains 14 residues. V lost 3 bases and J lost 10, with 13 bases in between. CDR3 nucleotides: TGTGCCAGCAGTTTGGACACCAGTGGGTCACCCCTCCACTTT. It specifies CASSLDTSGSPLHF.

This clonotype was detected only once. The CDR3 DNA is TGTGCCAGCGCAAAGAGCCGGTGGGGGGACAGCGCCTACGAGCAGTACTTC. Translating it yields CASAKSRWGDSAYEQYF. The V and J genes are TRBV7-8 and TRBJ2-7; a possible D gene is TRBD1 (7 bases). This CDR3 contains 17 residues. Germline V gives CDR1 SGHVS, CDR2 FQNEAQ. V was cut by 8 bases and J by 2 bases, with 25 bases left in between.

The chain recombines TRBV20-1 with TRBJ2-3; tentatively, D is TRBD1 or TRBD2 (5 bases each). V gave up 6 bases and J gave up 5 bases, with 18 bases separating them. The CDR3 totals 14 residues. CDR1 is DFQATT and CDR2 is SNEGSKA in the germline V gene (reference sequence). The CDR3 DNA is TGCAGTGCCAGAAAGGCAGGGAGCGGAGATACGCAGTATTTT. It encodes CSARKAGSGDTQYF.

This clonotype was found a few times. The chain employs TRBV5-4 and TRBJ2-2; a weak D match, TRBD1 (5 bases). Germline CDR1 and CDR2: SGHNT and YYREEE (reference sequence). The length of the CDR3 is 16 residues. V dropped 1 base and J dropped 4 bases, with 14 bases sitting between them. The CDR3 loop reads CASSLRQGKSTGELFF. The CDR3 region has the DNA TGTGCCAGCAGCTTGAGGCAGGGCAAGAGCACCGGGGAGCTGTTTTTT.

This clonotype was observed a handful of times. A read error may account for a junction end that differs from germline. CDR3 sequence (DNA): TGTGCCAGCAGTCTCATGGGCTCCAACGAGCAGTACTTC. Its protein product is CASSLMGSNEQYF. The chain has TRBV12-3 or TRBV12-4 and TRBJ2-7, with D unclear. The CDR3 contains 13 residues.

There are a few counts of this clonotype. The chain has TRBV24-1 and TRBJ2-4, with 8 bases lining up with TRBD2. Germline V gene sequence: CDR1 KGHDR, CDR2 SFDVKD. CDR3 length equals 14 residues. Unmatched junction bases numbered 4, after V lost 3 bases and J lost 7 bases. CDR3 amino acids: CATSDRRGGNIQYF. CDR3 bases: TGTGCCACCAGTGATAGACGGGGGGGGAACATTCAGTACTTC.

CDR3 sequence (DNA): TGTGCCAGCAGCCCCGGGACAGGGGGAAATGCTTTCTTT. Its translation is CASSPGTGGNAFF. The chain joins TRBV7-8 to TRBJ1-1, with TRBD1 identical over 11 bases. V was pared by 5 bases and J by 11 bases, with 7 bases of the junction left unmatched. The CDR3 contains 13 residues. Germline V lookup: CDR1 SGHVS, CDR2 FQNEAQ.

Concerning this clonotype: In this CDR3 the conserved last residue, phenylalanine or tryptophan, is missing, so a read error is likely. V and J are TRBV28 and TRBJ2-7; D uncertain. V lost 5 bases and J lost 2, with 10 bases in between. The CDR3 consists of 13 residues. Germline-derived CDR1 and CDR2 are MDHEN and SYDVKM. CDR3 sequence reads: CASSRRNPYEQYY. The CDR3 bases are TGTGCCAGCAGTCGCAGGAACCCCTACGAGCAGTACTAC.

The chain combines TRBV20-1 with TRBJ1-5; TRBD1 aligns across 7 bases. Looked up from germline, CDR1 is DFQATT and CDR2 is SNEGSKA (reference sequence). The V and J ends lost 3 bases and 3 bases, in that order; junction bases with no gene match: 8. The length of the CDR3 is 15 residues. CDR3 nucleotide sequence: TGCAGTGCTAGGGATACACAGGGGTTCAATCAGCCCCAGCATTTT. This codes for CSARDTQGFNQPQHF.

The CDR3 DNA is TGTGCCAGCCGCCCGCGACAAAACCCTTACTATGGCTACACCTTC. Amino acids: CASRPRQNPYYGYTF. The chain has TRBV28 and TRBJ1-2; unclear D gene. The V end was cut by 8 bases, the J end by 3 bases, with 19 bases between. The germline CDR1 and CDR2 sequences are MDHEN and SYDVKM. The CDR3 spans 15 residues.

A few counts support this clonotype. V is TRBV7-6 and J is TRBJ2-5, with D tentatively TRBD1 (5 bases). Between the trimmed V and J ends, which lost 5 bases and 4 bases, there was a span of 17 bases. The germline V gene has CDR1 SGHVS and CDR2 FNYEAQ. The CDR3 runs 15 residues. In DNA, the CDR3 is TGTGCCAGCAGCCAGAGGTGGGGCCCAATAGAGACCCAGTACTTC. It codes for CASSQRWGPIETQYF.

The J gene is TRBJ2-1, the V gene TRBV19; D gene unclear. Per the germline V gene, CDR1 is LNHDA and CDR2 is SQIVND (reference sequence). The CDR3 length is 14 residues. V was shortened by 9 bases and J by 0 bases, with 12 bases between the two germline ends. The CDR3 protein is CASPRLSSYNEQFF. CDR3 in DNA: TGTGCCAGCCCGAGACTTAGCTCCTACAATGAGCAGTTCTTC.